Only one count was recorded for the clone carrying this T cell receptor beta chain. Its matching antigen is unknown. This sample stems from a study of T cell clones after liver transplantation. Looking at the study overall: Until 12-24 months post-transplant, subjects got standard immunosuppression and no induction. Study-wide findings and caveats: The donor-reactive repertoire was only partly measurable in a couple of subjects, lacking donor cells. Compared with third party-reactive sequences, donor-reactive ones declined more, independent of withdrawal success.

Clones were sequenced by immunoSEQ multiplex PCR, and TCRdb holds only the in-frame ones, with some missing. Of tens of thousands of clones in the sample, 70% were seen once. Germline lookup yields CDR1 SGHDT and CDR2 YYEEEE. Trimming left V 2 bases short and J 4 bases short, with 10 bases between. The CDR3 loop spans 14 amino acids. Thawed unstimulated PBMCs were FACS-sorted by CD3, CD4 and CD8 into two populations. The source of this sequence is a human patient who received a liver transplant. Some T cells may arise from the graft donor. The sample was CD4+ T cells from blood, taken at the roughly 16-month timepoint. The gene calls are TRBV5-6 and TRBJ1-3; no reliable D call. The CDR3 spells CASSLVEGGNTIYF. The CDR3 DNA reads as TGTGCCAGCAGCTTAGTTGAGGGAGGAAACACCATATATTTT.